The next 29 T cell receptor beta chains were all read from a single sample in a study of T cell changes during pregnancy in multiple sclerosis. Clones were read by immunoSEQ multiplex PCR, and TCRdb kept only the in-frame ones, dropping some. The sample records fewer than 130,000 clones, approximately 91% being singletons. The starting material was peripheral blood, obtained after pregnancy. The receptors stem from a female donor with multiple sclerosis, enrolled in a pregnancy study.

This clone was observed once. The chain is built from TRBV6-1 and TRBJ1-1; the D is unclear. CDR3 length: 15 residues. CDR1 and CDR2 from the germline V gene are MNHNS and SASEGT. Deletions cut 2 bases from V and 11 bases from J, with 21 bases between. CDR3 in amino acids: CASSESLAGGRWAFF. The CDR3 DNA sequence: TGTGCCAGCAGTGAATCCCTGGCAGGAGGTCGGTGGGCTTTCTTT.

This chain joins TRBV7-2 and TRBJ1-5; 10 nucleotides line up with TRBD1. J was trimmed by 13 bases and V by 3 bases; bases with no gene match: 3. The germline gives CDR1 SGHTA, CDR2 FQGNSA. This CDR3 region has 12 residues. The DNA for the CDR3 is TGTGCCAGCAGCTTCCCGGGACAGGGGCAGCATTTT. Translation gives CASSFPGQGQHF.

The chain has TRBV30 and TRBJ1-3, with D perhaps matching TRBD1 (5 bases). Trimming removed 4 bases at V and 3 bases at J, with 16 bases between. Germline V gene data show CDR1 as GTSNPN and CDR2 as SVGIG (reference sequence). The length of the CDR3 is 15 residues. The CDR3 sequence: CAWTGGGLGGNTIYF. The DNA for the CDR3 is TGTGCCTGGACAGGCGGGGGGTTAGGTGGAAACACCATATATTTT.

V usage is TRBV7-9 and J usage is TRBJ1-5; D not certain. In germline, CDR1 is SEHNR, CDR2 FQNEAQ (reference sequence). Trimming removed 5 bases at V and 6 bases at J, with 11 bases between. The CDR3 has 13 residues. CDR3 sequence: CASSLGTGQPQHF. Here the CDR3 DNA reads TGTGCCAGCAGCCTCGGTACGGGTCAGCCCCAGCATTTT.

This chain uses TRBV27 with TRBJ1-1; D is ambiguous. V was cut by 3 bases and J by 0 bases, with 11 bases left in between. CDR3 length: 15 residues. Germline loops: CDR1 MNHEY, CDR2 SMNVEV (reference sequence). The CDR3 DNA is TGTGCCAGCAGTTTCGAGAGATCAATGAACACTGAAGCTTTCTTT. Translating gives CASSFERSMNTEAFF.

The chain employs TRBV11-3 and TRBJ2-7; perhaps TRBD1 as D (5 bases). V lost 5 bases, J lost 4 bases, and 15 bases lay in between. Germline V gene lookup returns CDR1 SGHNT and CDR2 YENEEA. The length of the CDR3 is 14 residues. This CDR3 is CASSDSRRGYEQYF. CDR3 nucleotides: TGTGCCAGCAGCGACAGTCGAAGGGGTTACGAGCAGTACTTC.

This chain uses TRBV6-5 with TRBJ1-5; 10 positions agree with TRBD1. The junction had 3 bases not matched to a gene; V was cut back by 2 bases and J by 5 bases. Germline values: CDR1 MNHEY, CDR2 SVGAGI. The CDR3 contains 15 residues. CDR3 DNA sequence: TGTGCCAGCAGTTACCTTGACAGGGGGCATCAGCCCCAGCATTTT. This gives the protein CASSYLDRGHQPQHF.

This clone has more than one count but fewer than ten. This chain links TRBV5-1 with TRBJ2-7, with TRBD1 identical over 10 bases. Germline CDR1 is SGHRS and CDR2 is YFSETQ. Unmatched junction bases numbered 7, after V lost 7 bases and J lost 6 bases. This CDR3 has 13 amino acids. CDR3 DNA sequence: TGCGCCAGCTGGGGGACAGGGGCATCCGAGCAGTACTTC. Translating it yields CASWGTGASEQYF.

This chain connects TRBV5-1 to TRBJ2-2; perhaps TRBD2 as D (6 bases). Germline values: CDR1 SGHRS, CDR2 YFSETQ. The V gene lost 5 bases and the J gene lost 6 bases, with 14 bases spanning the gap. This CDR3 region has 14 residues. CDR3: CASRPPGGSGELFF. Written as DNA, the CDR3 is TGCGCCAGCAGGCCCCCAGGAGGGTCCGGGGAGCTGTTTTTT. Using reference TRBV5-1 and TRBJ2-2 for the parts outside the CDR3, the full variable domain is KAGVTQTPRYLIKTRGQQVTLSCSPISGHRSVSWYQQTPGQGLQFLFEYFSETQRNKGNFPGRFSGRQFSNSRSEMNVSTLELGDSALYLCASRPPGGSGELFFGEGSRLTVL.

This chain connects TRBV7-6 to TRBJ2-1, with 7 bases that match TRBD1. Trimming removed 1 base from V and 3 bases from J; junction bases left unmatched: 15. CDR3 length: 19 amino acids. Germline values: CDR1 SGHVS, CDR2 FNYEAQ. CDR3 residues: CASSLVAAGRGQNYNEQFF. The CDR3 coding sequence is TGTGCCAGCAGCTTAGTAGCAGCAGGTAGGGGGCAGAACTACAATGAGCAGTTCTTC.

This chain links TRBV5-6 with TRBJ1-2; D might be TRBD1 (5 bases). V was cut by 2 bases and J by 1 base, with 6 bases left in between. Germline V gene data show CDR1 as SGHDT and CDR2 as YYEEEE. The CDR3 spans 13 residues. In DNA, the CDR3 is TGTGCCAGCAGCTTCCAGGGTAACTATGGCTACACCTTC. Protein: CASSFQGNYGYTF.

The chain is built from TRBV9 and TRBJ2-7; 10 bases are a match to TRBD1. The CDR3 extends over 16 amino acids. With V trimmed by 0 bases and J by 4 bases, 7 bases remained unmatched. Germline CDR1 and CDR2: SGDLS and YYNGEE. The CDR3 nucleotides read TGTGCCAGCAGCGTAGCCTCGGGACAGGGGACATACGAGCAGTACTTC. Its protein product is CASSVASGQGTYEQYF.

The gene calls are TRBV6-1 and TRBJ1-1, with D tentatively TRBD1 (6 bases). This CDR3 comprises 15 residues. The germline V gene encodes CDR1 MNHNS and CDR2 SASEGT. The V and J ends lost 0 bases and 0 bases respectively, with 8 bases between them. The CDR3 nucleotides read TGTGCCAGCAGTGAAGCACAGGGATTGAACACTGAAGCTTTCTTT. Translated, it gives CASSEAQGLNTEAFF.

This clone was detected only once. CDR3 loop: CASSRGQGAYEQYF. The DNA for the CDR3 is TGTGCCAGCTCGAGAGGACAGGGTGCCTACGAGCAGTACTTC. The chain combines TRBV18 with TRBJ2-7, with TRBD1 identical over 8 bases. J was trimmed by 2 bases and V by 6 bases; bases with no gene match: 6. Looked up from germline, CDR1 is KGHSH and CDR2 is LQKENI. The CDR3 loop spans 14 amino acids.

This chain links TRBV6-5 with TRBJ1-2, with 7 bases aligning to TRBD1. CDR1 is MNHEY, CDR2 SVGAGI, per germline. V dropped 1 base and J dropped 5; count of bases not matched to a gene: 10. This CDR3 is built from 16 residues. CDR3 loop: CASSYYQGDALYGYTF. The CDR3 coding sequence is TGTGCCAGCAGTTACTATCAGGGGGACGCTTTGTATGGCTACACCTTC.

The chain combines TRBV5-1 with TRBJ2-2; a possible D gene is TRBD1 (6 bases). The CDR3 has 14 amino acids. V lost 2 bases and J lost 2, with 7 bases in between. Looked up from germline, CDR1 is SGHRS and CDR2 is YFSETQ. Here the CDR3 DNA reads TGCGCCAGCAGCTTACAGGGCAACACCGGGGAGCTGTTTTTT. Translating it yields CASSLQGNTGELFF.

This chain connects TRBV6-5 to TRBJ2-3, with D maybe TRBD2 (5 bases). V was cut by 2 bases and J by 2 bases, with 14 bases left in between. Germline CDR1 and CDR2: MNHEY and SVGAGI. CDR3 size: 16 residues. CDR3 DNA sequence: TGTGCCAGCAGTTACCGGGGATTTGGGTTCACAGATACGCAGTATTTT. Its protein is CASSYRGFGFTDTQYF.

This sequence joins TRBV28 and TRBJ1-5, with 9 positions matching TRBD1. The CDR3 length is 16 residues. The ends lost 6 bases at V and 4 bases at J; junction bases unmatched: 10. Germline V gene lookup returns CDR1 MDHEN and CDR2 SYDVKM. CDR3 amino acids: CASRYLPDRGNQPQHF. The CDR3, as DNA: TGTGCCAGCAGATATTTACCGGACAGGGGAAATCAGCCCCAGCATTTT. The full variable domain, rest sourced from reference TRBV28 and TRBJ1-5, is DVKVTQSSRYLVKRTGEKVFLECVQDMDHENMFWYRQDPGLGLRLIYFSYDVKMKEKGDIPEGYSVSREKKERFSLILESASTNQTSMYLCASRYLPDRGNQPQHFGDGTRLSIL.

Notes on this clone: This CDR3 is also generated by other DNA sequences in the sample. The rearrangement joins TRBV5-1 to TRBJ2-1; 9 bases map to TRBD1. Germline V gene lookup returns CDR1 SGHRS and CDR2 YFSETQ. V shed 4 bases and J 8 bases; nucleotides not matched to a gene: 7. The CDR3 runs to 14 residues. Here the CDR3 reads CASSLGQGSDEQFF. CDR3 DNA: TGCGCCAGCAGCCTGGGACAGGGTAGTGATGAGCAGTTCTTC. Combining the CDR3 with reference TRBV5-1 and TRBJ2-1 gives the whole variable domain KAGVTQTPRYLIKTRGQQVTLSCSPISGHRSVSWYQQTPGQGLQFLFEYFSETQRNKGNFPGRFSGRQFSNSRSEMNVSTLELGDSALYLCASSLGQGSDEQFFGPGTRLTVL.

This chain links TRBV9 with TRBJ1-1; 7 bases line up with TRBD1. V dropped 3 bases and J dropped 3; count of bases not matched to a gene: 5. The CDR3 has 14 residues. Germline V gene data show CDR1 as SGDLS and CDR2 as YYNGEE. The DNA for the CDR3 is TGTGCCAGCAGCGCCCCTACAGGGGACACTGAAGCTTTCTTT. Amino acids: CASSAPTGDTEAFF.

The V gene is TRBV7-2, the J gene TRBJ2-1; weak D call: TRBD2 (6 bases). Germline values: CDR1 SGHTA, CDR2 FQGNSA. This CDR3 spans 18 amino acids. Trimming cost V 5 bases and J 3 bases, with 23 bases left between them. CDR3 sequence reads: CASSAPGASQRFYNEQFF. The CDR3 DNA sequence: TGTGCCAGCAGCGCCCCGGGAGCGTCCCAAAGGTTCTACAATGAGCAGTTCTTC.

The rearrangement uses TRBV6-5 and TRBJ2-5; TRBD2 might be the D (6 bases). Trimming removed 0 bases at V and 5 bases at J, with 13 bases between. CDR1 is MNHEY, CDR2 SVGAGI, per germline. The CDR3 has 15 amino acids. The CDR3 loop is CASSYSRGSMETQYF. The CDR3 coding sequence is TGTGCCAGCAGTTACTCCCGGGGGAGTATGGAGACCCAGTACTTC.

Only a few counts were recorded for this clone. This rearrangement joins TRBV18 to TRBJ1-2; TRBD1 is a possible D gene (6 bases). The V end lost 4 bases, the J end lost 8 bases, and 20 bases lay between the germline ends. CDR1 and CDR2 (germline): KGHSH, LQKENI. The CDR3 has 15 amino acids. CDR3 DNA: TGTGCCAGCTCACTGAGCTTCGGGTCAGGGGACGGCTACACCTTC. Its translation: CASSLSFGSGDGYTF.

The J gene is TRBJ2-7, the V gene TRBV27; 13 positions agree with TRBD2. The CDR3 has 16 residues. Germline V gene data show CDR1 as MNHEY and CDR2 as SMNVEV (reference sequence). Germline trimming cut 7 bases from V and 3 bases from J; bases unmatched to any gene: 9. DNA of the CDR3: TGTGCCAGCACCGGGCCGACTAGCGGGGGGCTCTACGAGCAGTACTTC. Protein sequence: CASTGPTSGGLYEQYF.

The gene calls are TRBV30 and TRBJ2-5; the D gene is possibly TRBD2 (5 bases). Germline CDR1 and CDR2: GTSNPN and SVGIG (reference sequence). V was shortened by 0 bases and J by 5 bases, with 16 bases between the two germline ends. The CDR3 contains 15 residues. CDR3 amino acids: CAWSVPGLLGETQYF. As DNA, the CDR3 is TGTGCCTGGAGTGTCCCTGGGTTACTAGGGGAGACCCAGTACTTC.

The J gene is TRBJ2-5, the V gene TRBV11-2; TRBD1 matches 7 bases. The CDR3 totals 13 residues. Germline CDR1 SGHAT, CDR2 FQNNGV. V lost 5 bases to trimming and J lost 5 bases; unmatched junction nucleotides: 5. The CDR3 protein is CASSGQVTETQYF. CDR3 in DNA: TGTGCCAGCAGCGGACAGGTTACGGAGACCCAGTACTTC.

The chain carries TRBV7-6 and TRBJ1-2; no firm D call. This CDR3 contains 13 residues. Germline V gene sequence: CDR1 SGHVS, CDR2 FNYEAQ. With 5 bases removed from V and 8 bases from J, the gap between germline ends came to 15 bases. The CDR3 coding sequence is TGTGCCAGCAGCGCCGACATAGGTGGAGGCTACACCTTC. Protein product: CASSADIGGGYTF.

The chain links TRBV9 to TRBJ2-5, with 10 positions matching TRBD1. The CDR3 extends over 14 amino acids. V shed 3 bases and J 5 bases; nucleotides not matched to a gene: 4. CDR1 and CDR2 from the germline V gene are SGDLS and YYNGEE. The DNA of the CDR3 is TGTGCCAGCAGCGCAGACAGGGGGCACGAGACCCAGTACTTC. It is translated as CASSADRGHETQYF.

In this sample, this clone turned up once. The rearrangement joins TRBV27 to TRBJ2-2, with TRBD1 matching over 9 bases. This CDR3 has 16 amino acids. Trimming cost V 5 bases and J 1 base; bases outside gene matches: 5. CDR1 and CDR2 from the germline V gene are MNHEY and SMNVEV (reference sequence). In DNA form, the CDR3 reads TGTGCCAGCAGTATACAGGGGGCGCTGAACACCGGGGAGCTGTTTTTT. Amino acid sequence: CASSIQGALNTGELFF.